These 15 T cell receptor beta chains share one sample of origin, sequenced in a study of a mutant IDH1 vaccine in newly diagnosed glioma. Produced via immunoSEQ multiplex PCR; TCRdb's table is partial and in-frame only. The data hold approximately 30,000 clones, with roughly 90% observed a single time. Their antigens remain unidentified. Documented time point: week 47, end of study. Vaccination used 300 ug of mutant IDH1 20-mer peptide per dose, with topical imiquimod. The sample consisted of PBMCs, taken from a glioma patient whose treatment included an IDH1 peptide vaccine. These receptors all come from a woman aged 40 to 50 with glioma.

CDR3 protein: CASREEFAKGYTF. The DNA of the CDR3 is TGTGCCAGTCGGGAGGAATTCGCCAAGGGCTACACCTTC. The chain has TRBV6-5 and TRBJ1-2, with D uncertain. Between the trimmed V and J ends, which lost 9 bases and 8 bases, there was a span of 19 bases. Germline V gene lookup returns CDR1 MNHEY and CDR2 SVGAGI. This CDR3 has 13 residues.

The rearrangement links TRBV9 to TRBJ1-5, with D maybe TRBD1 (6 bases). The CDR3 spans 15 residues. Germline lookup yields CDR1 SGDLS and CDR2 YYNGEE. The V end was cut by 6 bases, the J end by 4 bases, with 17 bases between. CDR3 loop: CASTGRQGWNQPQHF. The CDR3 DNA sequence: TGTGCCAGCACGGGGCGGCAGGGGTGGAATCAGCCCCAGCATTTT.

CDR3 protein: CASRPQGVPSYNEQFF. CDR3 DNA sequence: TGCGCCAGCAGACCACAGGGGGTGCCCTCCTACAATGAGCAGTTCTTC. The V call is TRBV5-1, the J call TRBJ2-1; TRBD1 agrees at 8 bases. The V gene's germline CDR1 is SGHRS and CDR2 YFSETQ. This CDR3 has 16 residues. V was pared by 5 bases and J by 0 bases, with 7 bases of the junction left unmatched.

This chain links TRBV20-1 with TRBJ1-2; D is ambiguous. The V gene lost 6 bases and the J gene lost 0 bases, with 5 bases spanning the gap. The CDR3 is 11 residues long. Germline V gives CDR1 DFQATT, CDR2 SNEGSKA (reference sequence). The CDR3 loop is CSAPTNYGYTF. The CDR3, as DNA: TGCAGTGCCCCTACTAACTATGGCTACACCTTC.

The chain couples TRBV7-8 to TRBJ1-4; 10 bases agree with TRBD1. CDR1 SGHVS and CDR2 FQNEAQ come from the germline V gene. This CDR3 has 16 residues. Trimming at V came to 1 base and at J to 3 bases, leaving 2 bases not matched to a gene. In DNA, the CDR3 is TGTGCCAGCAGCTTAGGACAGGGGGCCTCTAATGAAAAACTGTTTTTT. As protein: CASSLGQGASNEKLFF.

CDR3 sequence (DNA): TGCAGCGTTGAAAGGGGGACTAGCTGGGAAGAGACCCAGTACTTC. As protein: CSVERGTSWEETQYF. The V and J genes are TRBV29-1 and TRBJ2-5; 9 nucleotides align to TRBD2. There are 15 residues in the CDR3. V was clipped by 2 bases and J by 3 bases; unmatched bases: 7. Germline V gene lookup returns CDR1 SQVTM and CDR2 ANQGSEA.

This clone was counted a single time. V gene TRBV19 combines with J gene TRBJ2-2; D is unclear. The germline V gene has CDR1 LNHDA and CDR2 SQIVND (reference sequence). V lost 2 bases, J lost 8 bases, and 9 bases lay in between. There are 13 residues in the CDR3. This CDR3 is CASSILSVGELFF. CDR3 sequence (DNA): TGTGCCAGTAGTATACTTTCCGTTGGGGAGCTGTTTTTT.

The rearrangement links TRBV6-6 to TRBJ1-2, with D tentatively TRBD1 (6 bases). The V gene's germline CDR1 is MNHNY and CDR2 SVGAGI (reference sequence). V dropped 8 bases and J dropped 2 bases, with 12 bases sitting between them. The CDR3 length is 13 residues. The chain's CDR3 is CASGRGQNYGYTF. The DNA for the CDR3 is TGTGCCAGCGGGAGGGGACAAAACTATGGCTACACCTTC.

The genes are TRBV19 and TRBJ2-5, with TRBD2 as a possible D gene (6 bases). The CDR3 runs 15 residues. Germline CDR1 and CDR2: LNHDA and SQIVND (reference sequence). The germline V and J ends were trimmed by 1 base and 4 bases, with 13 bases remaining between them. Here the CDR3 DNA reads TGTGCCAGTAGTATAGTTGGGCACGGGGGAGAGACCCAGTACTTC. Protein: CASSIVGHGGETQYF.

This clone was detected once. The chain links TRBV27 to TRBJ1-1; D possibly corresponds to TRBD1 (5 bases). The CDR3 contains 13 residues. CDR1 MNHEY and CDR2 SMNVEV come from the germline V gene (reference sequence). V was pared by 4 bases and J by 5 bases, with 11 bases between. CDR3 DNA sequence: TGTGCCAGCAGTTCTCGGAGGGGAACTGAAGCTTTCTTT. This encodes CASSSRRGTEAFF.

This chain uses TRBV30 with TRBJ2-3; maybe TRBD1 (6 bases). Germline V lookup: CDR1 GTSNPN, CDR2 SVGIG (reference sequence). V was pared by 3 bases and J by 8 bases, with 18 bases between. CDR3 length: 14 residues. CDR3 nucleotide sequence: TGTGCCTGGAGGGAGGACAGCGCTACCACTACGCAGTATTTT. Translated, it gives CAWREDSATTTQYF.

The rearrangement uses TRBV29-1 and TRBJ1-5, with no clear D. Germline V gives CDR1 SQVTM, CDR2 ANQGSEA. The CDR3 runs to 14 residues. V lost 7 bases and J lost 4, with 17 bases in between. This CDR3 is CSAYNGEANQPQHF. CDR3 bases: TGCAGCGCCTATAATGGGGAGGCAAATCAGCCCCAGCATTTT.

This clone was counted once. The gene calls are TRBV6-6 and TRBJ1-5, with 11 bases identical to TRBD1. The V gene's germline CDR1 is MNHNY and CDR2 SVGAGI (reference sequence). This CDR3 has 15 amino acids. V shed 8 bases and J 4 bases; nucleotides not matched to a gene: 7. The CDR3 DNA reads TGTGCCAGCGCAACCGGGACAGGGGGGAATCAGCCCCAGCATTTT. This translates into CASATGTGGNQPQHF.

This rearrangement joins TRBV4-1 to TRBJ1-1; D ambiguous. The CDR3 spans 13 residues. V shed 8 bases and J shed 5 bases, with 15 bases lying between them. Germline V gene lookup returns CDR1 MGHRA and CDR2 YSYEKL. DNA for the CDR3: TGCGCCAGCGGGAAGGCAGTCCTAACTGAAGCTTTCTTT. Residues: CASGKAVLTEAFF.

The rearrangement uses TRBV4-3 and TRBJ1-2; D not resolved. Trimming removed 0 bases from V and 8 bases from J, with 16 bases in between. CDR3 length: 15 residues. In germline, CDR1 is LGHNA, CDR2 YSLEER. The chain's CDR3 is CASSQELRVMGGYTF. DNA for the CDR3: TGCGCCAGCAGCCAAGAACTAAGGGTTATGGGGGGCTACACCTTC.